This TCR beta chain was documented in a study of beta chain features in type 1 diabetes. All of the isolated RNA was reverse transcribed, so expressed TCRB transcripts were sequenced. Some clones are missing from TCRdb's copy, which holds only in-frame ones; the method was immunoSEQ multiplex PCR. The sample includes about 700,000 clones, around 15% seen only once; the top ten take 0.022%. Study results and limitations: A moderate, significant TCRB CDR3 shortening appeared in type 1 diabetes across four CD4+ subsets.

About this clone itself: The antigen remains unidentified.

V lost 5 bases, J lost 5 bases, and 10 bases lay in between. The CDR3 is 13 residues long. Germline V lookup: CDR1 GTSNPN, CDR2 SVGIG (reference sequence). The sequence came from a man younger than 35 with type 1 diabetes. Sequenced input: naive CD4+ T cells from blood. J is TRBJ1-6 and V is TRBV30; D unclear. The CDR3 loop reads CAWAEGHNSPLHF. CDR3 nucleotides: TGTGCCTGGGCTGAGGGCCATAATTCACCCCTCCACTTT.